The source of this TCR beta chain is a study of shared clonotypes between healthy human individuals. Some clones are missing from TCRdb's copy, which holds only in-frame ones; the method was immunoSEQ multiplex PCR. The sample contains 550,000 to 700,000 clones, about 80% of which appear only once. Study donors comprised healthy, HIV-negative adults devoid of recent acute infection or vaccination. From germline, CDR1 is LGHNA and CDR2 YNFKEQ. Losses at the gene ends were 5 bases for V and 5 bases for J; bases not matched to a gene: 9. The CDR3 contains 15 residues. The chain links TRBV4-2 to TRBJ1-2; 9 bases line up with TRBD1. The sample consisted of memory CD4+ T cells sorted from blood. Specified subset: CD45RA-negative fraction. The origin of this receptor is a woman aged 30 to 39 in good health. The CDR3, as DNA: TGTGCCAGCAGCTCGACGGGACAGGGTTTTTATGGCTACACCTTC. This codes for CASSSTGQGFYGYTF.